This T cell receptor beta chain was observed in a study of OX40 agonist ivuxolimab in advanced cancers. The wider study: Ivuxolimab, an agonist antibody against OX40 (CD134), was given to patients. Those treated in dose escalation had hepatocellular carcinoma, melanoma, renal cell cancer or head and neck cancer.

Sequenced by immunoSEQ multiplex PCR; TCRdb stores in-frame clones only, minus some. The repertoire holds 71,000 or so clones, with approximately 89% as singletons. This clone has only one observation. Its antigen is not identified. The CDR3 extends over 14 amino acids. Looked up from germline, CDR1 is SNHLY and CDR2 is FYNNEI. Unmatched junction bases numbered 3, after V lost 6 bases and J lost 7 bases. Notes on the study in general: Researchers report that CD8+ T cells had, on average, more expanded clones than CD4+. Partial responders dosed at 0.1-3.0 mg/kg displayed clonal expansion ranking among the lowest.

The sequence derives from an adult with an advanced solid tumor such as melanoma, head and neck, liver or kidney cancer. The chain links TRBV2 to TRBJ1-6; 10 nucleotides align to TRBD1. This specimen was CD4+ or CD8+ T cells sorted from blood, taken in a trial of the OX40 agonist ivuxolimab. DNA of the CDR3: TGTGCCAGCAGGTGGGACAGGGGAAATTCACCCCTCCACTTT. Its protein product is CASRWDRGNSPLHF.